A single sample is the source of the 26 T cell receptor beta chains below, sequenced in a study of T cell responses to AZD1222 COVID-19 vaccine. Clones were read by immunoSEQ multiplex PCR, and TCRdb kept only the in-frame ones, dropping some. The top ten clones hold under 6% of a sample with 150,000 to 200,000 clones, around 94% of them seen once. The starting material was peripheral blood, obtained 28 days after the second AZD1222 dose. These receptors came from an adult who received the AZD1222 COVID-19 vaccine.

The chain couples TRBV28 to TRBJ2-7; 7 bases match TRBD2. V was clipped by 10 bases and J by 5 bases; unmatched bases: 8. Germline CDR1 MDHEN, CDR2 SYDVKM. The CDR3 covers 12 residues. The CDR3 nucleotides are TGTGCCACTAGCGGACCCCTCCACGAGCAGTACTTC. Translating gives CATSGPLHEQYF. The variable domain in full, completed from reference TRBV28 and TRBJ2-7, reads DVKVTQSSRYLVKRTGEKVFLECVQDMDHENMFWYRQDPGLGLRLIYFSYDVKMKEKGDIPEGYSVSREKKERFSLILESASTNQTSMYLCATSGPLHEQYFGPGTRLTVT.

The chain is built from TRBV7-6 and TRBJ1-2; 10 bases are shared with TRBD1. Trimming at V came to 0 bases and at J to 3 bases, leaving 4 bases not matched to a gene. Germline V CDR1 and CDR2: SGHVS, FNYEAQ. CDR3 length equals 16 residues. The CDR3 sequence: CASSLAGTGAYYGYTF. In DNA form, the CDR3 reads TGTGCCAGCAGCTTAGCCGGGACAGGGGCTTACTATGGCTACACCTTC.

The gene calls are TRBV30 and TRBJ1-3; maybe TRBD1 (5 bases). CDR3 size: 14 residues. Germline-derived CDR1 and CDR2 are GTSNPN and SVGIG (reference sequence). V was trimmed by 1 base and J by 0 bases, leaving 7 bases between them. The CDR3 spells CAWSEGSSGNTIYF. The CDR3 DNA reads TGTGCCTGGAGTGAGGGGAGCTCTGGAAACACCATATATTTT.

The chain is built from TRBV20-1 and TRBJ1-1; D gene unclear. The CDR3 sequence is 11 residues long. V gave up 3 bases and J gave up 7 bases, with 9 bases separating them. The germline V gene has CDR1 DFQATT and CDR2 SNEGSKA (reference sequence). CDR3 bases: TGCAGTGCTAGTAGTCCGAGTGAAGCTTTCTTT. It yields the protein CSASSPSEAFF.

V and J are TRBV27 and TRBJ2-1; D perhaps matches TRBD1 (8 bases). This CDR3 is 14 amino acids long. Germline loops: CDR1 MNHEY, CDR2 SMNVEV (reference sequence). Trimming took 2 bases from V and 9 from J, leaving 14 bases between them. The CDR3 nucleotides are TGTGCCAGCAGTTTACCCAACAGGGGGGGTGAGCAGTTCTTC. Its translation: CASSLPNRGGEQFF.

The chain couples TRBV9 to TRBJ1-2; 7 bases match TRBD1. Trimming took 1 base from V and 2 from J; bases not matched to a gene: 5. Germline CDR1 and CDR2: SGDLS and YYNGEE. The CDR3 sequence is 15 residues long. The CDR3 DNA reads TGTGCCAGCAGCGTATTTGGGACAGCGAACTATGGCTACACCTTC. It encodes CASSVFGTANYGYTF.

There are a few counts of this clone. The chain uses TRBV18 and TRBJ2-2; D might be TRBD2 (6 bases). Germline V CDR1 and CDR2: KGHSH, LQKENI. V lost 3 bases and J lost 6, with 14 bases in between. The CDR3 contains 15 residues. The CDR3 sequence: CASSPASARPGELFF. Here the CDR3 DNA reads TGTGCCAGCTCACCCGCTAGCGCCCGCCCCGGGGAGCTGTTTTTT.

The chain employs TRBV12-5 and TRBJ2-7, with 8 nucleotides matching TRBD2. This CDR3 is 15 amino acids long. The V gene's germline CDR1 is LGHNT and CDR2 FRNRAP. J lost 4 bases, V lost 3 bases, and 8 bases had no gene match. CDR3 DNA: TGTGCTAGTGGTTTAGAGCGGGGGACGCCGTACGAGCAGTACTTC. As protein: CASGLERGTPYEQYF.

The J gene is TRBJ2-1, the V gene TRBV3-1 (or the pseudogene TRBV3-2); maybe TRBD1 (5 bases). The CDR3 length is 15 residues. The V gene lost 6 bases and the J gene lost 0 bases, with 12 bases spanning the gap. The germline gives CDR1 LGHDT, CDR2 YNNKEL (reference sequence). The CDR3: CASSPTVSSYNEQFF. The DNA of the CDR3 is TGTGCCAGCAGTCCGACAGTTTCCTCCTACAATGAGCAGTTCTTC.

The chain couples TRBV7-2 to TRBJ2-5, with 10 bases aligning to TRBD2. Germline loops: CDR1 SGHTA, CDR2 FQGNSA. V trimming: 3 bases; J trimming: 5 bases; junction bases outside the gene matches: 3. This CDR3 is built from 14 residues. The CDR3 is CASSFPAGGETQYF. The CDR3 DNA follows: TGTGCCAGCAGCTTTCCAGCGGGAGGGGAGACCCAGTACTTC.

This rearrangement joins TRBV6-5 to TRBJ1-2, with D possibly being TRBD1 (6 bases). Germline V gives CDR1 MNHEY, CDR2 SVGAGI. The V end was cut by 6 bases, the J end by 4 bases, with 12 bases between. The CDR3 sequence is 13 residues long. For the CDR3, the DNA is TGTGCCAGCAGGCCACAGGGAGGCTATGGCTACACCTTC. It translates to CASRPQGGYGYTF.

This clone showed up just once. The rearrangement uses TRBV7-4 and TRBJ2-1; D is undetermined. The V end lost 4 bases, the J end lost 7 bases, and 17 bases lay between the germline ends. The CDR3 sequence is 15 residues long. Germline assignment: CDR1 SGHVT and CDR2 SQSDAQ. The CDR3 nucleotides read TGTGCCAGCAGCTCGCTTCCGGTGCCTTATAATGAGCAGTTCTTC. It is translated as CASSSLPVPYNEQFF.

CDR3 DNA sequence: TGTGCCAGCAGCTATAGGACAGGGGGCTATAATTCACCCCTCCACTTT. Translating it yields CASSYRTGGYNSPLHF. The chain recombines TRBV5-6 with TRBJ1-6; 10 bases line up with TRBD1. The germline gives CDR1 SGHDT, CDR2 YYEEEE. The CDR3 is made up of 16 amino acids. The V segment lost 3 bases and the J segment 3 bases; nucleotides outside the gene matches: 3.

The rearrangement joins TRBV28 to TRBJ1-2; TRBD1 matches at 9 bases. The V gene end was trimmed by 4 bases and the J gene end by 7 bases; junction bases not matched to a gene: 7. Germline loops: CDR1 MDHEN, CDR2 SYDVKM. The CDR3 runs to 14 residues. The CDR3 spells CASSSGQGAVGYTF. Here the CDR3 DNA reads TGTGCCAGCAGTTCGGGACAGGGTGCGGTTGGCTACACCTTC.

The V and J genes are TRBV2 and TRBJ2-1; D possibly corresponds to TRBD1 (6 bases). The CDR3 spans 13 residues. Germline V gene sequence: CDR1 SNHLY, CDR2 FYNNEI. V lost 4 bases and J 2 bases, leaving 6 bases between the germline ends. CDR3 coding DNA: TGTGCCAGCAGTGGGGACACCTACAATGAGCAGTTCTTC. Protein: CASSGDTYNEQFF.

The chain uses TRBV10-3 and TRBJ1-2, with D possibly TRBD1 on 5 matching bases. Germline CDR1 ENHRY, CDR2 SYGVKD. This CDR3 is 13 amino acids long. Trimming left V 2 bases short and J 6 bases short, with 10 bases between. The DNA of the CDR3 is TGTGCCATCAGTGAGAAGGGACCGCATGGCTACACCTTC. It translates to CAISEKGPHGYTF.

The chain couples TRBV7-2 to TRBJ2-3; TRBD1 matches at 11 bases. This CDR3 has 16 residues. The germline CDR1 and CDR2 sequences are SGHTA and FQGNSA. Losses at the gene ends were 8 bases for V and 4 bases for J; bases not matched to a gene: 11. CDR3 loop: CASGEIPGQGADTQYF. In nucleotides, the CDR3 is TGTGCCAGCGGGGAAATCCCGGGACAGGGGGCAGATACGCAGTATTTT.

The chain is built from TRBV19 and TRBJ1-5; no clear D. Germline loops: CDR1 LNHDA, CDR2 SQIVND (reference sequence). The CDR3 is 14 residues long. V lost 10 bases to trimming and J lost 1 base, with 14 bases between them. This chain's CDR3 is CAISGVTSNQPQHF. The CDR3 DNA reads TGTGCCATCTCGGGCGTCACGAGCAATCAGCCCCAGCATTTT.

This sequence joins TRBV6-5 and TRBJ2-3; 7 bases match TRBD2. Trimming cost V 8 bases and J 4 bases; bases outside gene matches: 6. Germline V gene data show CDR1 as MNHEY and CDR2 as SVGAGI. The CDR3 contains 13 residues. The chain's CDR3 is CASAAGAADTQYF. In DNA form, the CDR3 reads TGTGCCAGCGCGGCGGGAGCGGCAGATACGCAGTATTTT.

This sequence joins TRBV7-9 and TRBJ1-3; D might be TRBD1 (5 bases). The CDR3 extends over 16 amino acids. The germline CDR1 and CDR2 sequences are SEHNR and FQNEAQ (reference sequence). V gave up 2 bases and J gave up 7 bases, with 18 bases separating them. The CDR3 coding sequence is TGTGCCAGCAGCTTAAAGGGACCCCACCCCGGGAACACCATATATTTT. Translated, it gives CASSLKGPHPGNTIYF. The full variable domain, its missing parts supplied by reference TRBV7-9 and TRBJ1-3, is DTGVSQNPRHKITKRGQNVTFRCDPISEHNRLYWYRQTLGQGPEFLTYFQNEAQLEKSRLLSDRFSAERPKGSFSTLEIQRTEQGDSAMYLCASSLKGPHPGNTIYFGEGSWLTVV.

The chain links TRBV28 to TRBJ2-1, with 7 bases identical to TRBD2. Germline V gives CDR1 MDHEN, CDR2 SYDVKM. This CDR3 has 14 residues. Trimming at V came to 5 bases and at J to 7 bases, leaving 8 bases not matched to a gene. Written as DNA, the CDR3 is TGTGCCAGCAGTCTCTCTTGGACTAGAAATGAGCAGTTCTTC. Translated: CASSLSWTRNEQFF.

CDR3 in DNA: TGTGCCAGCATCTCCCTGGAGGGCTTCTCTAATTCACCCCTCCACTTT. This encodes CASISLEGFSNSPLHF. The V call is TRBV27, the J call TRBJ1-6; no reliable D call. Germline values: CDR1 MNHEY, CDR2 SMNVEV (reference sequence). V lost 7 bases and J lost 6, with 19 bases in between. This CDR3 region has 16 residues.

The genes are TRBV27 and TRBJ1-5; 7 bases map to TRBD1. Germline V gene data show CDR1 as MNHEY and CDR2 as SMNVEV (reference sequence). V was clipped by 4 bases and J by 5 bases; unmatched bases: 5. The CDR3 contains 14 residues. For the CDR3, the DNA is TGTGCCAGCAGTTCCGACAGGGCACATCAGCCCCAGCATTTT. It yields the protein CASSSDRAHQPQHF.

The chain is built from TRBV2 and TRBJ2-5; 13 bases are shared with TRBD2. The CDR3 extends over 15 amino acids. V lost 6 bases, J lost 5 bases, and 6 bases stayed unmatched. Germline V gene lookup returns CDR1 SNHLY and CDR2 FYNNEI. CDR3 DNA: TGTGCCAGCAGGCGGACTAGCGGGAGTAGGGAGACCCAGTACTTC. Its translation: CASRRTSGSRETQYF. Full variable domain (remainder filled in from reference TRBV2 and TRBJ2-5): EPEVTQTPSHQVTQMGQEVILRCVPISNHLYFYWYRQILGQKVEFLVSFYNNEISEKSEIFDDQFSVERPDGSNFTLKIRSTKLEDSAMYFCASRRTSGSRETQYFGPGTRLLVL.

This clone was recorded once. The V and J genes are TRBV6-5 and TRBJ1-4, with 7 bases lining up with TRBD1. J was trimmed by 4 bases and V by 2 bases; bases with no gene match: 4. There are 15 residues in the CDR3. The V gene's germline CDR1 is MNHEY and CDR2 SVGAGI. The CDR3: CASSYRGRVNEKLFF. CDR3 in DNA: TGTGCCAGCAGTTACAGGGGGCGAGTTAATGAAAAACTGTTTTTT.

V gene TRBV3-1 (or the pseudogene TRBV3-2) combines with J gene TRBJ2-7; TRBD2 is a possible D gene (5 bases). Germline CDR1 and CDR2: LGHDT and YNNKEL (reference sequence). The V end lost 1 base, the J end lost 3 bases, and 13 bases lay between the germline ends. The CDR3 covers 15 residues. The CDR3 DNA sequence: TGTGCCAGCAGCCAAGGGCTGGGAGCGCACTACGAGCAGTACTTC. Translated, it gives CASSQGLGAHYEQYF.